This T cell receptor (beta chain) was identified during a study of shared T cell receptors in the human thymus. Clones were sequenced by immunoSEQ multiplex PCR, and TCRdb holds only the in-frame ones, with some missing. Among hundreds of thousands of clones, approximately 87% were seen once, and the ten largest hold over 0.008%. Trimming left V 5 bases short and J 11 bases short, with 30 bases between. CDR1 is MNHEY, CDR2 SMNVEV, per germline (reference sequence). The length of the CDR3 is 17 residues. The same sample was also used in a study of human thymus T cells. Turning to that study: Samples came from healthy Finnish infants during open corrective cardiac surgery. Surgeons resected thymus tissue during corrective heart surgery. Repertoires from thymus and blood appeared to show biased V and J gene usage. Overlap was high between thymic repertoires from unrelated individuals, as reported in related research.

Material for sequencing was thymocytes. The sequence came from a boy less than two years old with a congenital heart defect. The gene calls are TRBV27 and TRBJ1-1, with D uncertain. The CDR3 sequence: CASSPLVLRRSASTAFF. CDR3 bases: TGTGCCAGCAGTCCACTCGTCTTGCGGAGGTCCGCCAGCACCGCTTTCTTT.